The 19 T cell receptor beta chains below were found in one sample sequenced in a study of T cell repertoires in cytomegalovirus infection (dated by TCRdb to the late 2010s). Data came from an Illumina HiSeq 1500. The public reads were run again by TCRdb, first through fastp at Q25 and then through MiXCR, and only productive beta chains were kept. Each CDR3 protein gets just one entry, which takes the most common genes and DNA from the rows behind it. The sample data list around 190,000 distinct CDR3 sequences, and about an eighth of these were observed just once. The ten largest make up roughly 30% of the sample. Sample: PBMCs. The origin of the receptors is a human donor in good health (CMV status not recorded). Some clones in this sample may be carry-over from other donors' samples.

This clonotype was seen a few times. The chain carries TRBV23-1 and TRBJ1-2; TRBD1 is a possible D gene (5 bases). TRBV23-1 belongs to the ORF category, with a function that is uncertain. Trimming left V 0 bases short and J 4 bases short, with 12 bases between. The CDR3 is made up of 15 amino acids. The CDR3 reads CASSQSAGRIYGYTF. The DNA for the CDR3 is TGCGCCAGCAGTCAATCGGCAGGGAGGATCTATGGCTACACCTTC.

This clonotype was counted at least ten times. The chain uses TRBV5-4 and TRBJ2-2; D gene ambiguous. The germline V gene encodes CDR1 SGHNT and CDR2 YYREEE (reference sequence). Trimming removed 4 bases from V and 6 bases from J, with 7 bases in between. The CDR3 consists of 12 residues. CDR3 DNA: TGTGCCAGCAGCCCTAGTTCCGGGGAGCTGTTTTTT. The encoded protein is CASSPSSGELFF.

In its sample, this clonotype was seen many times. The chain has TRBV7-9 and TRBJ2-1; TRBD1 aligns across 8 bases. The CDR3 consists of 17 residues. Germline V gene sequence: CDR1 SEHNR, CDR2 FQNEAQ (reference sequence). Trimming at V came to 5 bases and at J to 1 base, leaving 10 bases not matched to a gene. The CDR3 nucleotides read TGTGCCAGCAGCAGTAGCCGAACAGGGGGGTCCTACAATGAGCAGTTCTTC. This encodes CASSSSRTGGSYNEQFF.

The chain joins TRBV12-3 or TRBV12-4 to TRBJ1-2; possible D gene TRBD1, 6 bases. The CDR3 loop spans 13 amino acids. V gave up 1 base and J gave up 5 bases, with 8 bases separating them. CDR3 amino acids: CASSLGGQYGYTF. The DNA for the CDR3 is TGTGCCAGCAGTTTAGGTGGACAGTATGGCTACACCTTC.

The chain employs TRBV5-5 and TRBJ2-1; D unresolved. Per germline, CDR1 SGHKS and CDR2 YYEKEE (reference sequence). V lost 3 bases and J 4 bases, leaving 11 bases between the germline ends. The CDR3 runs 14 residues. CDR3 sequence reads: CASSSTRKYNEQFF. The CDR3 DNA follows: TGTGCCAGCAGCTCAACGCGCAAGTACAATGAGCAGTTCTTC.

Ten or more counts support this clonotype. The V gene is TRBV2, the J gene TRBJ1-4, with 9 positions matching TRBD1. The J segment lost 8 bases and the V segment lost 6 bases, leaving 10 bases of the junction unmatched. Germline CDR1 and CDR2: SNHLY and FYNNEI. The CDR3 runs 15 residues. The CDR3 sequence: CASSNRDREGEKLFF. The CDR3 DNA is TGTGCCAGCAGCAACCGGGACAGGGAAGGAGAAAAACTGTTTTTT. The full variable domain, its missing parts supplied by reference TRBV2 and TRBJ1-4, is EPEVTQTPSHQVTQMGQEVILRCVPISNHLYFYWYRQILGQKVEFLVSFYNNEISEKSEIFDDQFSVERPDGSNFTLKIRSTKLEDSAMYFCASSNRDREGEKLFFGSGTQLSVL.

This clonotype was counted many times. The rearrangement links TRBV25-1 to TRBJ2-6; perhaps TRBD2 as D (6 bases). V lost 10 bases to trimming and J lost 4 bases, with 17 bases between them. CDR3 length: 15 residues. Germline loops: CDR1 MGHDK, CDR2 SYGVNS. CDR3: CAISSGASGANVLTF. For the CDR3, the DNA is TGTGCCATCTCCTCGGGAGCATCGGGGGCCAACGTCCTGACTTTC.

The CDR3: CASSLDPGRDEQYF. DNA for the CDR3: TGTGCCAGCAGCTTAGATCCCGGGCGCGACGAGCAGTACTTC. The genes are TRBV11-2 and TRBJ2-7, with D hard to call. This CDR3 contains 14 residues. With 0 bases removed from V and 5 bases from J, the gap between germline ends came to 11 bases. Germline CDR1 reads SGHAT; CDR2 reads FQNNGV.

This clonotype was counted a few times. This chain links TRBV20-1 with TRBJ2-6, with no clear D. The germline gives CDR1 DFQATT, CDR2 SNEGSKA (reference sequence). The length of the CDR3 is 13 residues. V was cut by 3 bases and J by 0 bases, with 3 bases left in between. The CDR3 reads CSASFSGANVLTF. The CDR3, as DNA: TGCAGTGCTAGCTTCTCTGGGGCCAACGTCCTGACTTTC.

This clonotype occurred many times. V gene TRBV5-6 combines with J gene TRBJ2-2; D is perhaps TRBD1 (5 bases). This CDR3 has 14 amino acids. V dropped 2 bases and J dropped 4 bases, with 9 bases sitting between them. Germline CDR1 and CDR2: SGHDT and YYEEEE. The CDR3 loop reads CASSLRQPTGELFF. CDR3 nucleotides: TGTGCCAGCAGCTTACGACAGCCCACCGGGGAGCTGTTTTTT. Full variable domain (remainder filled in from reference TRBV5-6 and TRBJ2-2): DAGVTQSPTHLIKTRGQQVTLRCSPKSGHDTVSWYQQALGQGPQFIFQYYEEEERQRGNFPDRFSGHQFPNYSSELNVNALLLGDSALYLCASSLRQPTGELFFGEGSRLTVL.

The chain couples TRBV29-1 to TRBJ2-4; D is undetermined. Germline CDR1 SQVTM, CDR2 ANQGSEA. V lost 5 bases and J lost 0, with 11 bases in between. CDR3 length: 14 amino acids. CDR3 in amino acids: CSVWLQGAKNIQYF. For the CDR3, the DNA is TGCAGCGTTTGGTTGCAAGGAGCCAAAAACATTCAGTACTTC.

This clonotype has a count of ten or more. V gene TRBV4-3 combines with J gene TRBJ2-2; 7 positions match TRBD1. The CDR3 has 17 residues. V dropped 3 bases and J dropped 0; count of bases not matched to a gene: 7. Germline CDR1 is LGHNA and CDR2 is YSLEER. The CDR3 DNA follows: TGCGCCAGCAGCCACCCCAAAGGGGGCCCGAACACCGGGGAGCTGTTTTTT. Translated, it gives CASSHPKGGPNTGELFF.

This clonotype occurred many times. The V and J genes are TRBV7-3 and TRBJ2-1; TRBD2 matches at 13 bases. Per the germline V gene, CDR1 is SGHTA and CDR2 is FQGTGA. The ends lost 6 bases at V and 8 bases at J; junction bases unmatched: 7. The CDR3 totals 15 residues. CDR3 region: CASRWTSGSAYEQFF. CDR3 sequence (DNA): TGTGCCAGCAGGTGGACTAGCGGGAGTGCGTATGAGCAGTTCTTC.

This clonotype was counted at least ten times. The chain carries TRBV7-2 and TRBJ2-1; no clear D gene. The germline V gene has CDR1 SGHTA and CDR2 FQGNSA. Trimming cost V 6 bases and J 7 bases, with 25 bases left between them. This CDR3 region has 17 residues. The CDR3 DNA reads TGTGCCAGCAGTTTACCCATGACTTCGCTCTCGATTAATGAGCAGTTCTTC. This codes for CASSLPMTSLSINEQFF.

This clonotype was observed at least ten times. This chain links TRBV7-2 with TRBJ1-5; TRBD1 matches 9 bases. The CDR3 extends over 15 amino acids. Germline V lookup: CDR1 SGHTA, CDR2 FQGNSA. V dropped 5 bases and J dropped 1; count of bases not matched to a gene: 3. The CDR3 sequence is CASSLDRGSNQPQHF. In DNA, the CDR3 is TGTGCCAGCAGCCTCGACAGGGGGAGCAATCAGCCCCAGCATTTT. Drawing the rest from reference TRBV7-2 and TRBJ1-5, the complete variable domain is GAGVSQSPSNKVTEKGKDVELRCDPISGHTALYWYRQSLGQGLEFLIYFQGNSAPDKSGLPSDRFSAERTGGSVSTLTIQRTQQEDSAVYLCASSLDRGSNQPQHFGDGTRLSIL.

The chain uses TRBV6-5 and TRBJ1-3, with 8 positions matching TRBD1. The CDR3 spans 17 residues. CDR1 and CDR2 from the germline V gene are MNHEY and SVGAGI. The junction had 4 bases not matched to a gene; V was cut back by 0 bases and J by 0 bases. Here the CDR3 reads CASSYSQGAGSGNTIYF. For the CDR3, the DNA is TGTGCCAGCAGTTACTCGCAGGGGGCCGGCTCTGGAAACACCATATATTTT.

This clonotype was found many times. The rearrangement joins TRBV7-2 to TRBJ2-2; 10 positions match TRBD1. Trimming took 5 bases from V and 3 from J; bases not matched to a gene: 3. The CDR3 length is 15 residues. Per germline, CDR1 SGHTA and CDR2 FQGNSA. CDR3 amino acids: CASSLGTGDTGELFF. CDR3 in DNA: TGTGCCAGCAGCCTTGGGACAGGGGACACCGGGGAGCTGTTTTTT.

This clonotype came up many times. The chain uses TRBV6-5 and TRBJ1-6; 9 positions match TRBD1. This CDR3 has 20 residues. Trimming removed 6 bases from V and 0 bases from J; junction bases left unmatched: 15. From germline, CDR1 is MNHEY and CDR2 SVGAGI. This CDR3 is CASSYNRDRDMSSYNSPLHF. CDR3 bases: TGTGCCAGCAGCTATAACCGGGACAGGGACATGAGCTCCTATAATTCACCCCTCCACTTT.

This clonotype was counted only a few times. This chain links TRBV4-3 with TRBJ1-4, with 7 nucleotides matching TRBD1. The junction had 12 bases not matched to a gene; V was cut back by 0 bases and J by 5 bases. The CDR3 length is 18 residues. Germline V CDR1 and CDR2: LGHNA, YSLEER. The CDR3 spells CASSQESRGFVENEKLFF. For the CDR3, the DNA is TGCGCCAGCAGCCAAGAAAGCAGGGGGTTTGTGGAGAATGAAAAACTGTTTTTT.